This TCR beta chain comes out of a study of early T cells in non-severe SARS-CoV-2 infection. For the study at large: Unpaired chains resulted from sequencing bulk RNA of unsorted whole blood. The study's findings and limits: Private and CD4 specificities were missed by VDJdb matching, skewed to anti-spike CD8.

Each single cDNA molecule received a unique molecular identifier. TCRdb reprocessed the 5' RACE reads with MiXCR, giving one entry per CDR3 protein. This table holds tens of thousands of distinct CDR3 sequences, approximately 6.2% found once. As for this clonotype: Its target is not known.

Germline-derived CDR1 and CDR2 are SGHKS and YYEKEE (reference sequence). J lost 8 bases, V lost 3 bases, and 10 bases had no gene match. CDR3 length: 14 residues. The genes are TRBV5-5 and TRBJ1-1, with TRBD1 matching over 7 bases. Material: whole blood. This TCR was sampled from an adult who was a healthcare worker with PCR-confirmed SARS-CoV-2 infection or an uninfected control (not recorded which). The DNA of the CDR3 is TGTGCCAGCAGCTCTAAGACAGGGCTGACCGAAGCTTTCTTT. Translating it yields CASSSKTGLTEAFF.